This T cell receptor (beta chain) was observed in a study of regulatory T cells in long-lasting Graves disease listed by TCRdb under 2021. As for the study more broadly: Persistent Graves' disease meant more than 5 years of antithyroid drug treatment with TSH receptor autoantibodies that stayed positive. Patients with persistent Graves' disease were compared with patients with newly diagnosed Graves' disease using TCR sequencing and RNA sequencing of peripheral blood. The study was conducted in China and was registered as a clinical trial. TCR sequencing covered 13 persistent and around 20 newly diagnosed Graves' disease patients, around 35 samples in total. Antithyroid drugs had been taken for approximately 10 years on average by persistent Graves' disease patients in the clinical cohort. Here is what the overall study found, with its caveats: Persistent disease showed preferential use of TRBV28, TRBJ1-2 and TRBJ2-5, whereas newly diagnosed disease favored TRBV20-1 and TRBJ2-1. Persistent patients shared more public clonotypes among themselves (under 3,000) than newly diagnosed patients did (more than 950). The study examined only peripheral blood because the primary lesion, thyroid tissue, could not be accessed. Persistent Graves' disease patients showed lower TCR Shannon entropy and fewer highly expanded clones than newly diagnosed patients, suggesting clonal expansion. The authors acknowledged the small sample size as a limitation that may reduce accuracy. Only the TCR beta chain was sequenced and analyzed.

The time point label, as the study defines it: persistent/refractory GD, antithyroid drugs over 5 years with positive TRAb. For both TCR sequencing and RNA sequencing, RNA was extracted from PBMCs in TRIzol. The diagnosis of Graves' disease followed American Thyroid Association guidelines. Patients for the study were recruited at an endocrinology department in Xi'an, China. From each patient, 8 to 10 milliliters of peripheral blood was collected into an EDTA anticoagulant tube. Ficoll Paque Plus density gradient separation was used to isolate PBMCs, and no additional T cell sorting was done. RNA quality was checked with an Agilent 2100 Bioanalyzer and agarose gel, and concentration with a NanoDrop 2000. Its CDR3 holds 14 amino acids, cysteine through phenylalanine. Solely the CDR3 DNA is kept, with 42 bases framed from the first base. At the junction V is shortened by 5 bases and J by 5 bases; bases outside the gene matches: 5. Via the germline V gene, CDR1 is MNHNS and CDR2 SASEGT.

The library was obtained by multiplex PCR. Sequencing relied on an Illumina HiSeq 4000. To build TCR beta libraries, CDR3 regions were amplified by Arm-PCR using iRepertoire HTBI primers. Before sequencing, the PCR products underwent gel purification. Under the source paper's analysis protocol: A total of around 59 TRBV and some 15 TRBJ segments were identified across samples and were used for gene usage analysis of CDR3 amino acid clonotypes. COPE and FqMerger were used to merge the filtered high-quality paired reads into contigs. Contigs were aligned with BLAST to IMGT TRBV, TRBD and TRBJ reference genes, and CDR3 was defined per IMGT. Any clonotype with a frequency above 0.1% was classified as a highly expanded clone. Repertoire diversity was measured by Shannon entropy, and V-J evenness by the Gini coefficient. Clonotypes shared by more than one individual were considered public. The public reads were reprocessed in TCRdb via fastp at Q25 and MiXCR, keeping in-frame beta chains. Merged by CDR3 protein, the rows form single entries marked with the most common genes and DNA. What appears here as the V and J calls and clone size reflects TCRdb's work, not the paper's. This sample is represented by about 460,000 distinct CDR3 sequences; 20% to 25% of them were singletons. About an eighth of the sample lies in the top ten.

This clonotype was detected many times. It lacks a known antigen. The record has no base qualities; no much larger clone is one base away. This clonotype was obtained from a female donor with Graves disease. The receptor chain draws on TRBV6-1 and TRBJ1-4, with 7 central nucleotides matching TRBD1. Sequences were derived from peripheral blood mononuclear cells (PBMCs), sampled when the disease was refractory, from a patient treated with antithyroid drugs. The nucleotide sequence reads as follows: TGTGCCAGCAGTAACGGACAGGACAATGAAAAACTGTTTTTT. Its translation is CASSNGQDNEKLFF.